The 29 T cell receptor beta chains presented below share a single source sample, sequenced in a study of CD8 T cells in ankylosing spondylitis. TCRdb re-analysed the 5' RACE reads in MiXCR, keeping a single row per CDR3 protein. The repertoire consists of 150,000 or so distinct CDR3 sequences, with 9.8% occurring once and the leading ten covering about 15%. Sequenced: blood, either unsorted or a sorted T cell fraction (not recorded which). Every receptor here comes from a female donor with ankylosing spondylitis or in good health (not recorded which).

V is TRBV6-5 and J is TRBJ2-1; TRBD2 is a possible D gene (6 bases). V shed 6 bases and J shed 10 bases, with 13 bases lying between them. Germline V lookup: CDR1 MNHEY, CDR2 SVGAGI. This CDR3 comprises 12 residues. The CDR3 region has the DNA TGTGCCAGCAGGATGATGGCGGGAGAGCAGTTCTTC. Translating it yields CASRMMAGEQFF.

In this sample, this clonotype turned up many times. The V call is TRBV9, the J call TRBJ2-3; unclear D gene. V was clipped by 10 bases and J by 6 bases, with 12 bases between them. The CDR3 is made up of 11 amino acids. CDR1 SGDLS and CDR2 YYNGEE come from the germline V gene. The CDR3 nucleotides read TGTGCCTCTGGCCCGGTGGATACGCAGTATTTT. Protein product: CASGPVDTQYF.

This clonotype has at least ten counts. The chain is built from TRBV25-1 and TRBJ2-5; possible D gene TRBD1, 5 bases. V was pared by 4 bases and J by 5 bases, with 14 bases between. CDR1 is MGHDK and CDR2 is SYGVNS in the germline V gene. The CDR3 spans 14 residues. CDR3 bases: TGTGCCAGCAGTGGTCTGGCTTGGGGCGAGACCCAGTACTTC. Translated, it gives CASSGLAWGETQYF.

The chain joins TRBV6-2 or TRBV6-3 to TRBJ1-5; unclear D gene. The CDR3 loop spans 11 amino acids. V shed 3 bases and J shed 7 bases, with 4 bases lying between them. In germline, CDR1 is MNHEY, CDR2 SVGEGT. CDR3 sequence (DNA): TGTGCCAGCAGTTATCCCCAGCCCCAGCATTTT. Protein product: CASSYPQPQHF.

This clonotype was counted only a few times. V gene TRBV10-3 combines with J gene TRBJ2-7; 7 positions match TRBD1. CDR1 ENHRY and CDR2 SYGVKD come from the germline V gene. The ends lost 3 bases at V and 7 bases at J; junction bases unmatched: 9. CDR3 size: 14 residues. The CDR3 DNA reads TGTGCCATCAGTGATAGGGACAGCGCCCCTGAGCAGTACTTC. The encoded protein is CAISDRDSAPEQYF.

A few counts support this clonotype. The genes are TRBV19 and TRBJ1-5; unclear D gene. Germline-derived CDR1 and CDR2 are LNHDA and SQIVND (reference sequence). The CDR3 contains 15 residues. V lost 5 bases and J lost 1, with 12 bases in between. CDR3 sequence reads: CASSWGVGSNQPQHF. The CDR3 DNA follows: TGTGCCAGTAGTTGGGGAGTTGGCAGCAATCAGCCCCAGCATTTT.

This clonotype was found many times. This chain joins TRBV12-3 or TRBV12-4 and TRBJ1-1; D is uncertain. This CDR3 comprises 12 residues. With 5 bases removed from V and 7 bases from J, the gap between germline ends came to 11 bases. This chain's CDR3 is CASSPAGNEAFF. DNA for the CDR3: TGTGCCAGCAGTCCCGCGGGGAATGAAGCTTTCTTT.

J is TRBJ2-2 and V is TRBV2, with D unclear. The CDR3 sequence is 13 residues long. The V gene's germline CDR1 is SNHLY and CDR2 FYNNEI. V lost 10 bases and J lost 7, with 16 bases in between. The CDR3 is CATVRAPDGELFF. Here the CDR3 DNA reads TGTGCCACTGTCCGGGCTCCGGACGGGGAGCTGTTTTTT.

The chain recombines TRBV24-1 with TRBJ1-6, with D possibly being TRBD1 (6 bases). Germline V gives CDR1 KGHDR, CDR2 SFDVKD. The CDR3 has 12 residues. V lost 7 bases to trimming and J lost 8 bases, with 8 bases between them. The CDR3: CATRDSYSPLHF. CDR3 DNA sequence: TGTGCCACCAGGGACAGCTATTCACCCCTCCACTTT.

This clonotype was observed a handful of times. CDR3 sequence reads: CASSVRGGSKANEQFF. In DNA, the CDR3 is TGTGCCAGCAGCGTGCGTGGCGGGAGTAAAGCCAATGAGCAGTTCTTC. The chain recombines TRBV9 with TRBJ2-1, with 7 bases matching TRBD2. V shed 2 bases, J shed 6 bases, and the junction held 11 bases outside the gene matches. In germline, CDR1 is SGDLS, CDR2 YYNGEE. CDR3 length: 16 amino acids.

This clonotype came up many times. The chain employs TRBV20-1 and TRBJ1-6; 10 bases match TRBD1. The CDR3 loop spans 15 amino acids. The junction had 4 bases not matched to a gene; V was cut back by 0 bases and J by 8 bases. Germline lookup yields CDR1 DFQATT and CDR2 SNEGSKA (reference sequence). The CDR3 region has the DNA TGCAGTGCTAGAGATGAGGGACAGGGGTATTCACCCCTCCACTTT. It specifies CSARDEGQGYSPLHF.

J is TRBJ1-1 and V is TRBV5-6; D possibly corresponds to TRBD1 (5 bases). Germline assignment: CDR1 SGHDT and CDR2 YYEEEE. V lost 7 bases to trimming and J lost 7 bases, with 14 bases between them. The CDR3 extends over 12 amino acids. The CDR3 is CASGGGKGEAFF. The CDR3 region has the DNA TGTGCCAGCGGGGGGGGAAAGGGTGAAGCTTTCTTT.

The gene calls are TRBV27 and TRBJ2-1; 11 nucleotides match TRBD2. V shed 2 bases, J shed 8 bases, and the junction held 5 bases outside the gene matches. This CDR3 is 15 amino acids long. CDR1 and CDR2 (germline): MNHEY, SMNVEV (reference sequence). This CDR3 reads CASSLVAGGPYEQFF. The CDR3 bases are TGTGCCAGCAGTTTAGTAGCGGGAGGGCCCTATGAGCAGTTCTTC.

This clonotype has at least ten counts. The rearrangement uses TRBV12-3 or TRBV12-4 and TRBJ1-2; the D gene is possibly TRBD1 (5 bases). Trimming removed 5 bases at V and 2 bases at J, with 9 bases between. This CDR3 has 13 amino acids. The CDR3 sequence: CASSPTVNYGYTF. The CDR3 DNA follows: TGTGCCAGCAGTCCGACAGTGAACTATGGCTACACCTTC.

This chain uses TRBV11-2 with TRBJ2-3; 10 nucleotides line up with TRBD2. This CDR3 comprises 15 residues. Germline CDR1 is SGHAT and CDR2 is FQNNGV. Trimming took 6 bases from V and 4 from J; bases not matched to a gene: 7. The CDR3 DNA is TGTGCCAGCAGACCCAGCGGGAGGGGAGCAGATACGCAGTATTTT. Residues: CASRPSGRGADTQYF. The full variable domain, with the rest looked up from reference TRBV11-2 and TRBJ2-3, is EAGVAQSPRYKIIEKRQSVAFWCNPISGHATLYWYQQILGQGPKLLIQFQNNGVVDDSQLPKDRFSAERLKGVDSTLKIQPAKLEDSAVYLCASRPSGRGADTQYFGPGTRLTVL.

CDR3 nucleotide sequence: TGTGCCAGCAGCTTAGGTCTTGGTGGAAACACCATATATTTT. The encoded protein is CASSLGLGGNTIYF. This rearrangement joins TRBV11-2 to TRBJ1-3; D call uncertain. Per germline, CDR1 SGHAT and CDR2 FQNNGV. V was cut by 1 base and J by 3 bases, with 7 bases left in between. The CDR3 extends over 14 amino acids.

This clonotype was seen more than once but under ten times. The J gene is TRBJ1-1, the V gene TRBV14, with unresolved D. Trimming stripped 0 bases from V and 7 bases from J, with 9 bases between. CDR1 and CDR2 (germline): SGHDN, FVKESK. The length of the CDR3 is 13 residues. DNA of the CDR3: TGTGCCAGCAGCCAAGATCTCGGGATTGAAGCTTTCTTT. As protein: CASSQDLGIEAFF.

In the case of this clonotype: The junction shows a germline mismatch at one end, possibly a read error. CDR3 bases: TGTGCCAGCAGTTTTAAGGGGGCGGGAGGGTCCTTCGAGCAGTACTTC. Its protein is CASSFKGAGGSFEQYF. The genes are TRBV12-3 or TRBV12-4 and TRBJ2-7; TRBD2 agrees at 9 bases. The CDR3 consists of 16 residues.

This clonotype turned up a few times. This CDR3 reads CASSQELGGGLNEQFF. In DNA form, the CDR3 reads TGTGCCAGCAGCCAGGAGTTGGGGGGAGGACTCAATGAGCAGTTCTTC. This sequence joins TRBV3-1 and TRBJ2-1, with D possibly matching TRBD2 (6 bases). Germline V lookup: CDR1 LGHDT, CDR2 YNNKEL (reference sequence). The V end lost 3 bases, the J end lost 6 bases, and 18 bases lay between the germline ends. The CDR3 covers 16 residues.

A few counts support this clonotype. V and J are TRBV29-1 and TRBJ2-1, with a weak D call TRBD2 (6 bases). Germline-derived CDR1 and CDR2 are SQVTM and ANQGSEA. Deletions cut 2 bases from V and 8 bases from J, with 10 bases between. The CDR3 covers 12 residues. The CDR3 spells CSVESSVDEQFF. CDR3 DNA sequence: TGCAGCGTTGAATCTAGCGTCGATGAGCAGTTCTTC.

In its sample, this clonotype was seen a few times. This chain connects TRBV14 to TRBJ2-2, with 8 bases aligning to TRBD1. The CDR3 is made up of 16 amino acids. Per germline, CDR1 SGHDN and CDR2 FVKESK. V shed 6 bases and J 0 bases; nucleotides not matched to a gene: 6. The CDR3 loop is CASRLEQGANTGELFF. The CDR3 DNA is TGTGCCAGCAGACTCGAACAGGGGGCGAACACCGGGGAGCTGTTTTTT. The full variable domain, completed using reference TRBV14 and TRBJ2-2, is EAGVTQFPSHSVIEKGQTVTLRCDPISGHDNLYWYRRVMGKEIKFLLHFVKESKQDESGMPNNRFLAERTGGTYSTLKVQPAELEDSGVYFCASRLEQGANTGELFFGEGSRLTVL.

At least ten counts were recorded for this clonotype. This chain's CDR3 is CASSVDADSRWFF. The DNA for the CDR3 is TGTGCCAGCAGCGTAGATGCCGACAGCCGATGGTTCTTC. J is TRBJ2-1 and V is TRBV9; maybe TRBD1 (5 bases). V gave up 0 bases and J gave up 15 bases, with 16 bases separating them. CDR3 length: 13 amino acids. The germline V gene has CDR1 SGDLS and CDR2 YYNGEE.

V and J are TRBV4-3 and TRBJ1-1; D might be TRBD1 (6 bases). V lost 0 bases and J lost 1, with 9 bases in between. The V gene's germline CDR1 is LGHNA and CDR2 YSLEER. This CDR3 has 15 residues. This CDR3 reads CASSQEGAANTEAFF. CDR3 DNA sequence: TGCGCCAGCAGCCAAGAGGGGGCAGCGAACACTGAAGCTTTCTTT.

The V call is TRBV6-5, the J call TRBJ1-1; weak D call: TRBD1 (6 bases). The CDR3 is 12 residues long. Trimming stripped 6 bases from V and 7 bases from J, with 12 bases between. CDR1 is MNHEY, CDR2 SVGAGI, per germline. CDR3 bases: TGTGCCAGCAGCCACAGGGTAGGTGAAGCTTTCTTT. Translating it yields CASSHRVGEAFF.

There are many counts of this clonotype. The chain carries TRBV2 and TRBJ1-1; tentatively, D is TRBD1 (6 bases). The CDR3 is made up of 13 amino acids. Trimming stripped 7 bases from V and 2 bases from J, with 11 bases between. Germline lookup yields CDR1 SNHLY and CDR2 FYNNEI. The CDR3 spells CASIQGSNTEAFF. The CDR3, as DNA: TGTGCCAGCATCCAGGGGAGCAACACTGAAGCTTTCTTT.

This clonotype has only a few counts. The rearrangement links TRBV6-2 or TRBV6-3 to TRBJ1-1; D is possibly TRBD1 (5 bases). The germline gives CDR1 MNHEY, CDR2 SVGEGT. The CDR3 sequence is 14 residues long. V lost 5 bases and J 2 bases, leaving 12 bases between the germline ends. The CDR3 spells CASSRDSLNTEAFF. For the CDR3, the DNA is TGTGCCAGCAGTCGCGACAGCCTTAACACTGAAGCTTTCTTT.

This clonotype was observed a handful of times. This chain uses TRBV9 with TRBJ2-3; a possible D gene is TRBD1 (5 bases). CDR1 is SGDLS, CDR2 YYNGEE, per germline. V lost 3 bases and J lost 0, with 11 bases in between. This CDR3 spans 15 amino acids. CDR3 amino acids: CASSGRTLSTDTQYF. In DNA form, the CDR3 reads TGTGCCAGCAGCGGGCGGACACTCAGCACAGATACGCAGTATTTT.

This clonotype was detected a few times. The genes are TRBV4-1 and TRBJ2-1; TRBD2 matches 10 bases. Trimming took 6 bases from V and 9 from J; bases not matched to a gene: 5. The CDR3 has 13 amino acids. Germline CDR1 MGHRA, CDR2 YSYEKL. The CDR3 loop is CASSHSGGFEQFF. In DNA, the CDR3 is TGCGCCAGCAGTCATAGCGGGGGGTTTGAGCAGTTCTTC.

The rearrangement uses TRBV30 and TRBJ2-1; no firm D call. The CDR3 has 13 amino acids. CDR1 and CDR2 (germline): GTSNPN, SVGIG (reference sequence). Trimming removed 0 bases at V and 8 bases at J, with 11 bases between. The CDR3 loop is CAWSVRSPDEQFF. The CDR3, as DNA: TGTGCCTGGAGTGTACGTTCTCCGGATGAGCAGTTCTTC.